The entry below describes one TCR beta chain. What this receptor recognizes is not known. Per-base qualities were not stored, and no clone one base away is much larger. Whole blood was collected in K2EDTA tubes by collaborating institutions according to the institutions' own protocols. Collaborator samples were shipped for TCRbeta analysis as frozen whole blood, isolated PBMCs, or DNA extracted from either sample type. The sample comes from a study of blood T cell repertoires in COVID-19 (dated by TCRdb to the early 2020s). In the study overall: The collaborator samples originated in the United States, Italy and Spain and spanned the acute and convalescent phases of COVID-19. The prospective study material was composed of cDNA or gDNA derived from T cells, B-cell-depleted T cells, or PBMCs. Subjects who had been exposed to COVID-19, were actively infected with it, or had recovered from it provided the deeply sampled blood TCRbeta repertoires that made up the dataset. The repertoires were made available in a free public database intended to serve as a resource for research on the immune response to SARS-CoV-2. Samples were obtained from the ongoing ImmuneRACE study (first 160 participants) and from over 1,000 subjects provided by 6 global collaborators. A de-identified subject ID, COVID-19 status, age in years and sex were almost always included in the sample metadata. Where HLA class I and class II types were available, the types were taken from metadata supplied by the sample provider, not from assay-based typing. On the study overall, not on this receptor specifically: The quantity of clinical and demographic metadata differed by source and by participant and was supplied without curation.

V loses 6 bases of germline sequence and J loses 3 bases, and the interval between the two ends is 9 bases. The germline V gene (reference sequence) supplies CDR1 LGHDT and CDR2 YNNKEL. From the cysteine through the phenylalanine, the CDR3 covers 12 amino acids. Only the CDR3 DNA stays, 36 bases, in frame from base 1. TCRbeta CDR3 regions were amplified from genomic DNA by means of the immunoSEQ Assay, a bias-controlled multiplex PCR. The authors' analysis ran thus. The number of nucleated cells in each sample was estimated by amplification of reference gene primers within the assay. Sequence reads were collapsed and filtered to measure the absolute abundance of every unique TCRbeta CDR3 rearrangement. For each sample, productive Simpson clonality was calculated as the square root of Simpson's diversity index over productive rearrangements. TCRdb's version of the immuneACCESS table is confined to in-frame rearrangements and falls short of the full clone set. An unresolved V gene accounts for under half of the shortfall where checked; the remainder is of unknown origin. The V and J calls and clone size come from that table; D and trimming were worked out from the DNA. The sample includes about 30,000 clones, with about 91% observed a single time. The top ten constitute more than 25% of the sample.

The rearranged segments are TRBV3-1 (or the pseudogene TRBV3-2) and TRBJ2-7; a tentative D call is TRBD1 (6 bases match). Specimen: peripheral blood. This TCR was sampled from a human donor in a cohort sampled during active COVID-19. CDR3 sequence: CASRRDNYEQYF. In nucleotides, the sequence is TGTGCCAGCAGGAGGGACAACTACGAGCAGTACTTC.